A selection of T cell receptor beta chains follows, all from one sample in a study of blood T cell repertoires in COVID-19. Libraries were prepared by immunoSEQ multiplex PCR; TCRdb keeps only in-frame clonotypes and omits some of them. This table has about 110,000 clones, 87% appearing once. The specimen sequenced was peripheral blood. Receptor source: a human donor in a cohort sampled during active COVID-19. Each CDR3 is given with its conserved first and last residue. Each record gives: V gene, D gene, clone size, J gene, CDR3 protein, CDR3 DNA. The D gene is left open where the match is weak. Part of the rows lack a size; the others show once, few, many or a class for expanded clones.

TRBV10-1,NA,NA,TRBJ2-7,CASSPGGASYEQYF,TGCGCCAGCAGCCCCGGAGGAGCCTCCTACGAGCAGTACTTC
TRBV28,TRBD1,NA,TRBJ1-5,CASSPSSHSRGSGGYSNQPQHF,TGTGCCAGCAGTCCATCGTCCCACTCCCGGGGCTCAGGGGGTTATAGCAATCAGCCCCAGCATTTT
TRBV10-3,TRBD2,few,TRBJ2-1,CAISEKRGAYNEQFF,TGTGCCATCAGTGAAAAGCGGGGGGCCTACAATGAGCAGTTCTTC
TRBV6-6,TRBD1,NA,TRBJ1-1,CASSKGQENTEAFF,TGTGCCAGCAGTAAGGGACAGGAGAACACTGAAGCTTTCTTT
TRBV18,NA,NA,TRBJ2-5,CASSPPVRGETQYF,TGTGCCAGCTCACCACCGGTCAGGGGAGAGACCCAGTACTTC
TRBV5-4,TRBD1,NA,TRBJ2-4,CASSAGTEGNIQYF,TGTGCCAGCAGCGCCGGGACAGAGGGAAACATTCAGTACTTC
TRBV4-2,NA,NA,TRBJ2-1,CASSQPHAGTRGLSYNEQFF,TGTGCCAGCAGCCAACCCCACGCCGGGACAAGGGGTCTCTCCTACAATGAGCAGTTCTTC
TRBV9,TRBD1,NA,TRBJ2-7,CASSVAGQNYEQYF,TGTGCCAGCAGCGTAGCGGGACAGAACTACGAGCAGTACTTC
TRBV10-2,NA,NA,TRBJ2-6,CASSESVGGSGANVLTF,TGCGCCAGCAGTGAGTCGGTCGGGGGCTCTGGGGCCAACGTCCTGACTTTC
TRBV11-2,TRBD1,NA,TRBJ1-1,CASSWRQGRGNTEAFF,TGTGCCAGCAGCTGGCGACAGGGTCGGGGGAACACTGAAGCTTTCTTT
TRBV5-1,NA,NA,TRBJ1-1,CASGPGQGETEAFF,TGCGCCAGCGGCCCAGGACAAGGAGAAACTGAAGCTTTCTTT
TRBV10-3,NA,NA,TRBJ1-1,CAISVELVAEAFF,TGTGCCATCAGTGTGGAGCTAGTAGCTGAAGCTTTCTTT
TRBV19,TRBD1,NA,TRBJ1-2,CASTSRGTGTNYGYTF,TGTGCCAGTACCAGCAGGGGGACAGGGACTAACTATGGCTACACCTTC
TRBV20-1,NA,NA,TRBJ2-1,CSASAQLSYNEQFF,TGCAGTGCTAGTGCTCAACTCTCCTACAATGAGCAGTTCTTC
TRBV6-5,TRBD2,once,TRBJ2-3,CAGGRDTQYF,TGTGCCGGCGGGAGGGATACGCAGTATTTT
TRBV6-5,NA,NA,TRBJ1-1,CASVVVTAAFF,TGTGCCAGCGTGGTTGTGACAGCAGCTTTCTTT
TRBV10-3,NA,NA,TRBJ2-5,CAISGSPGVGETQYF,TGTGCCATCAGTGGGTCTCCAGGGGTCGGGGAGACCCAGTACTTC
TRBV29-1,TRBD1,NA,TRBJ2-7,CSVEDRGSSYEQYF,TGCAGCGTTGAGGACAGGGGGAGCTCCTACGAGCAGTACTTC
TRBV14,TRBD2,NA,TRBJ2-1,CASSPTSGRARVDNEQFF,TGTGCCAGCAGCCCTACTAGCGGGAGGGCCCGGGTTGATAATGAGCAGTTCTTC
TRBV29-1,NA,NA,TRBJ1-1,CSVEFRVSNTEAFF,TGCAGCGTTGAATTTCGGGTATCGAACACTGAAGCTTTCTTT
TRBV3-1/TRBV3-2,NA,NA,TRBJ1-4,CASSQAPAGGNEKLFF,TGTGCCAGCAGCCAAGCACCGGCAGGAGGTAATGAAAAACTGTTTTTT
TRBV19,TRBD1,NA,TRBJ1-1,CASTDRRLVNTEAFF,TGTGCCAGCACGGACAGGAGGCTAGTGAACACTGAAGCTTTCTTT
TRBV5-1,NA,NA,TRBJ2-5,CASSLQGRGETQYF,TGCGCCAGCAGCTTGCAAGGGAGGGGGGAGACCCAGTACTTC
TRBV30,TRBD2,NA,TRBJ2-1,CAWSYAGGREQFF,TGTGCCTGGAGTTATGCGGGGGGACGTGAGCAGTTCTTC
TRBV5-5,NA,NA,TRBJ2-5,CASSSWAPDKTYQETQYF,TGTGCCAGCAGCTCCTGGGCTCCCGATAAAACGTACCAAGAGACCCAGTACTTC
TRBV7-8,TRBD1,NA,TRBJ2-1,CASSLLGTGGYNEQFF,TGTGCCAGCAGCTTATTGGGGACAGGGGGCTACAATGAGCAGTTCTTC
TRBV19,NA,once,TRBJ2-5,CASSRQSQETQYF,TGTGCCAGTAGCAGACAGAGTCAAGAGACCCAGTACTTC
TRBV28,TRBD1,NA,TRBJ2-5,CASRSTGFETQYF,TGTGCCAGCAGGTCGACAGGGTTTGAGACCCAGTACTTC
TRBV11-2,TRBD2,NA,TRBJ2-7,CASSLTSPITSYEQYF,TGTGCCAGCAGCTTGACTAGCCCAATAACCTCCTACGAGCAGTACTTC
TRBV9,NA,NA,TRBJ1-2,CASSGGQYGYTF,TGTGCCAGCAGCGGCGGACAGTATGGCTACACCTTC
TRBV19,NA,NA,TRBJ1-1,CASMVRNTEAFF,TGTGCCAGTATGGTGAGGAACACTGAAGCTTTCTTT
TRBV30,TRBD1,NA,TRBJ2-7,CAFQKLGQGDSEQYF,TGTGCCTTCCAAAAGTTGGGACAGGGGGACAGCGAGCAGTACTTC
TRBV7-3,TRBD1,few,TRBJ2-2,CASSSPGQVITGELFF,TGTGCCAGCAGCTCACCGGGACAGGTGATCACCGGGGAGCTGTTTTTT
TRBV6-1,TRBD1,NA,TRBJ2-1,CASSEFLRDRRPNEQFF,TGTGCCAGCAGTGAATTTTTAAGGGACAGGAGGCCTAATGAGCAGTTCTTC
TRBV15,NA,NA,TRBJ2-5,CATKGVGETQYF,TGTGCCACCAAAGGAGTTGGAGAGACCCAGTACTTC
TRBV5-6,NA,NA,TRBJ2-1,CASSLPSYEQFF,TGTGCCAGCAGCCTACCTAGCTATGAGCAGTTCTTC
TRBV5-1,NA,NA,TRBJ2-2,CASSLAGTSRAGELFF,TGCGCCAGCAGCTTGGCCGGGACTTCCCGGGCCGGGGAGCTGTTTTTT
TRBV27,NA,NA,TRBJ2-7,CASSNSKTGEQYF,TGTGCCAGCAGTAACTCAAAGACAGGCGAGCAGTACTTC
TRBV19,NA,NA,TRBJ2-7,CASSNARGISEQYF,TGTGCCAGCAGTAACGCCCGGGGAATAAGCGAGCAGTACTTC
TRBV7-9,TRBD1,NA,TRBJ1-1,CASSMGTVYTEAFF,TGTGCCAGCAGCATGGGGACAGTGTACACTGAAGCTTTCTTT
TRBV27,TRBD2,few,TRBJ2-2,CASHPRGSGKTGELFF,TGTGCCAGCCATCCCAGGGGTAGCGGGAAAACCGGGGAGCTGTTTTTT
TRBV28,TRBD1,NA,TRBJ1-4,CASRTGGFNEKLFF,TGTGCCAGCAGGACAGGGGGCTTTAATGAAAAACTGTTTTTT
TRBV19,NA,NA,TRBJ1-1,CASRQGVVDTEAFF,TGTGCCAGTAGACAGGGTGTCGTGGACACTGAAGCTTTCTTT
TRBV7-9,NA,few,TRBJ1-2,CASSSDSVNYGYTF,TGTGCCAGCAGCTCGGACAGCGTTAACTATGGCTACACCTTC
TRBV5-1,NA,NA,TRBJ2-7,CASSRGGGTYEQYF,TGCGCCAGCAGCAGGGGGGGAGGAACCTACGAGCAGTACTTC
TRBV3-1/TRBV3-2,TRBD1,NA,TRBJ2-7,CASSQSPGQAFSYEQYF,TGTGCCAGCAGCCAATCTCCCGGACAGGCTTTTTCCTACGAGCAGTACTTC
TRBV27,NA,NA,TRBJ2-7,CASSLSQGSYEQYF,TGTGCCAGCAGTTTATCGCAGGGCTCCTACGAGCAGTACTTC
TRBV5-1,NA,NA,TRBJ2-1,CASKGQSVYNEQFF,TGCGCCAGCAAAGGACAGAGCGTTTACAATGAGCAGTTCTTC
TRBV7-3,NA,NA,TRBJ2-5,CASSRDQETQYF,TGTGCCAGCAGCCGGGACCAAGAGACCCAGTACTTC
TRBV6-4,TRBD2,NA,TRBJ2-1,CASSESTSGSYNEQFF,TGTGCCAGCAGTGAATCGACTAGCGGGAGCTACAATGAGCAGTTCTTC
TRBV4-1,TRBD2,NA,TRBJ2-2,CASSQPGGSSGELFF,TGCGCCAGCAGCCAACCGGGGGGGAGCTCCGGGGAGCTGTTTTTT
TRBV27,TRBD2,NA,TRBJ2-1,CASSLGSGSLSYNEQFF,TGTGCCAGCAGTTTAGGTAGCGGGAGTTTATCCTACAATGAGCAGTTCTTC
TRBV11-2,TRBD2,NA,TRBJ2-1,CASSLIRAGGEQFF,TGTGCCAGCAGCTTAATCCGAGCGGGAGGTGAGCAGTTCTTC